This TCR beta chain was identified in a study of blood T cell repertoires in COVID-19. Study at large: Sites in the United States, Italy and Spain provided acute and convalescent COVID-19 samples. PBMCs, B-cell-depleted T cells, or T cells provided the cDNA or gDNA that made up the material.

The CDR3 is 16 residues long. The trim removed 4 bases at V and 1 base at J, leaving 6 bases unmatched. From germline, CDR1 is LGHDT and CDR2 YNNKEL (reference sequence). Which cohort a participant joined came from the clinical history participants gave. A case of COVID-19 had been met by exposed participants within 2 weeks before study entry. Some clones are missing from TCRdb's copy, which holds only in-frame ones; the method was immunoSEQ multiplex PCR. The sample records hundreds of thousands of clones, about 87% being singletons. This chain uses TRBV3-1 (or the pseudogene TRBV3-2) with TRBJ2-3, with 9 bases identical to TRBD2. This clonotype was sampled from a man aged 45-65 years who had been exposed to COVID-19. Material: PBMCs or T cells enriched from blood (not recorded which). CDR3 region: CASSPDRTSGTDTQYF. The CDR3 bases are TGTGCCAGCAGCCCCGATAGGACTAGCGGCACAGATACGCAGTATTTT.